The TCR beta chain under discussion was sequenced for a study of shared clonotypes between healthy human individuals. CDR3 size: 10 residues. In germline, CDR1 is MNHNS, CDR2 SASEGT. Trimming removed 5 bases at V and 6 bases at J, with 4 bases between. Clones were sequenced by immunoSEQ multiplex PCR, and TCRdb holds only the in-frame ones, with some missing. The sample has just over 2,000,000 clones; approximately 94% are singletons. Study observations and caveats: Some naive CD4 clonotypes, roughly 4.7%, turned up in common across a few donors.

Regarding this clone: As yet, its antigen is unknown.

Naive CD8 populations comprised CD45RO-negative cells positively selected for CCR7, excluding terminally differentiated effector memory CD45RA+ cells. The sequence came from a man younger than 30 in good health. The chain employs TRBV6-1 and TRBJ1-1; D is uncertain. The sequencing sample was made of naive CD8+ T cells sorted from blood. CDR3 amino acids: CASSSPEAFF. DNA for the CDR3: TGTGCCAGCAGTTCACCTGAAGCTTTCTTT.